The rows below give T cell receptor beta chains drawn from one sample of a study of blood T cell repertoires in COVID-19. Data came from immunoSEQ multiplex PCR; TCRdb stores just in-frame clones and leaves some out. Of some 87,000 clones in the sample, 81% were seen once. The sample taken for sequencing was peripheral blood. The receptor set was obtained from a man older than 75 with active or convalescent COVID-19. Each CDR3 is given with its conserved first and last residue. Fields, in order: D gene, clone size, V gene, J gene, CDR3 protein, CDR3 DNA. A D gene is named only where the DNA matches it firmly. Part of the rows lack a size; the others show once, few, many or a class for expanded clones.

TRBD2	-	TRBV5-4	TRBJ2-5	CASRPERGGQETQYF	TGTGCCAGCCGCCCGGAGCGGGGGGGTCAAGAGACCCAGTACTTC
-	few	TRBV6-5	TRBJ1-4	CASRAGRQNEKLFF	TGTGCCAGCCGGGCGGGCAGGCAGAATGAAAAACTGTTTTTT
-	-	TRBV6-5	TRBJ2-1	CASIESGRYNEQFF	TGTGCCAGCATCGAAAGTGGCAGATACAATGAGCAGTTCTTC
-	-	TRBV6-5	TRBJ1-5	CASRLDSTTYQPQHF	TGTGCCAGCAGGTTGGACAGCACAACCTATCAGCCCCAGCATTTT
TRBD1	few	TRBV2	TRBJ2-6	CARGTGYSGANVLTF	TGTGCCAGAGGGACAGGGTACTCTGGGGCCAACGTCCTGACTTTC
TRBD2	-	TRBV6-4	TRBJ2-1	CASSDSGGAYEQFF	TGTGCCAGCAGTGACAGCGGGGGGGCCTATGAGCAGTTCTTC
TRBD2	-	TRBV29-1	TRBJ2-1	CSVETSGGQGEQFF	TGCAGCGTAGAGACTAGCGGGGGGCAGGGTGAGCAGTTCTTC
-	-	TRBV5-5	TRBJ1-2	CASIGERDKTYYGYTF	TGTGCCAGCATCGGGGAGAGGGACAAAACTTACTATGGCTACACCTTC
-	-	TRBV18	TRBJ1-4	CASSPLTEEKLFF	TGTGCCAGCTCACCACTGACAGAAGAAAAACTGTTTTTT
TRBD1	-	TRBV12-3/TRBV12-4	TRBJ2-5	CASRRDSQETQYF	TGTGCCAGCAGACGGGACAGCCAAGAGACCCAGTACTTC
-	-	TRBV28	TRBJ2-5	CASRFTGGGETQYF	TGTGCCAGCAGATTCACAGGGGGGGGAGAGACCCAGTACTTC
-	-	TRBV12-3/TRBV12-4	TRBJ1-1	CASSSTGNTEAFF	TGTGCCAGCAGCTCAACAGGGAACACTGAAGCTTTCTTT
-	-	TRBV19	TRBJ2-4	CASRRRGGSLAKNIQYF	TGTGCCAGTAGAAGAAGAGGGGGAAGCCTAGCCAAAAACATTCAGTACTTC
-	once	TRBV7-2	TRBJ2-3	CASSLGGGGTDTQYF	TGTGCCAGCAGCTTAGGAGGGGGGGGGACAGATACGCAGTATTTT
-	once	TRBV5-1	TRBJ1-1	CASSLFGGASGAFF	TGCGCCAGCAGCTTGTTCGGTGGGGCCTCGGGCGCTTTCTTT
-	-	TRBV5-1	TRBJ2-3	CASSTRTDTDTQYF	TGCGCCAGCAGCACCAGGACTGACACAGATACGCAGTATTTT
-	-	TRBV14	TRBJ2-6	CASSDKGSGANVLTF	TGTGCCAGCAGCGACAAAGGCTCTGGGGCCAACGTCCTGACTTTC
-	-	TRBV19	TRBJ1-5	CASSIDPGHLSNQPQHF	TGTGCCAGTAGTATAGATCCCGGACACCTTAGCAATCAGCCCCAGCATTTT
-	-	TRBV10-3	TRBJ1-1	CAISQVTEAFF	TGTGCCATCAGCCAGGTCACTGAAGCTTTCTTT
TRBD2	-	TRBV13	TRBJ2-2	CASSRSGRNTGELFF	TGTGCCAGCAGCCGCAGCGGGAGGAACACCGGGGAGCTGTTTTTT
-	-	TRBV6-1	TRBJ1-1	CASSEGGWVTEAFF	TGTGCCAGCAGTGAAGGAGGGTGGGTCACTGAAGCTTTCTTT
-	-	TRBV2	TRBJ2-1	CAIEDSSSYNEQFF	TGTGCCATCGAGGACAGCAGCTCCTACAATGAGCAGTTCTTC
-	-	TRBV5-8	TRBJ2-1	CASSLGGGYNEQFF	TGTGCCAGCAGCTTAGGGGGGGGCTACAATGAGCAGTTCTTC
-	-	TRBV5-6	TRBJ1-1	CASSFRGMGTEAFF	TGTGCCAGCAGCTTTAGGGGCATGGGCACTGAAGCTTTCTTT
TRBD1	-	TRBV20-1	TRBJ2-1	CSAETGSSQFF	TGCAGTGCCGAGACAGGGAGTTCGCAGTTCTTC
-	-	TRBV23-1	TRBJ1-3	CASREEGLSGNTIYF	TGCGCCAGCCGGGAGGAGGGTCTCTCTGGAAACACCATATATTTT
-	-	TRBV11-2	TRBJ2-7	CASSLAPEVEQYF	TGTGCCAGCAGCTTGGCGCCCGAGGTGGAGCAGTACTTC
-	-	TRBV5-6	TRBJ2-3	CASSFRTLVGTDTQYF	TGTGCCAGCAGCTTCCGTACCCTAGTGGGCACAGATACGCAGTATTTT
TRBD1	-	TRBV18	TRBJ2-3	CASSPQLTGGTDTQYF	TGTGCCAGCTCACCACAGTTAACAGGGGGCACAGATACGCAGTATTTT
-	-	TRBV7-8	TRBJ1-1	CASSLAWGGGQRAFF	TGTGCCAGCAGCTTAGCCTGGGGCGGGGGGCAGCGTGCTTTCTTT
-	-	TRBV7-2	TRBJ1-6	CASRFSAQGSGSPLHF	TGTGCCAGCAGATTTTCCGCACAGGGTTCGGGTTCACCCCTCCACTTT
TRBD1	-	TRBV9	TRBJ2-7	CASSAGTVSYEQYF	TGTGCCAGCAGCGCCGGGACAGTCTCCTACGAGCAGTACTTC
-	-	TRBV12-3/TRBV12-4	TRBJ1-2	CATARMRSEGYTF	TGTGCCACCGCGAGGATGAGGTCGGAGGGCTACACCTTC